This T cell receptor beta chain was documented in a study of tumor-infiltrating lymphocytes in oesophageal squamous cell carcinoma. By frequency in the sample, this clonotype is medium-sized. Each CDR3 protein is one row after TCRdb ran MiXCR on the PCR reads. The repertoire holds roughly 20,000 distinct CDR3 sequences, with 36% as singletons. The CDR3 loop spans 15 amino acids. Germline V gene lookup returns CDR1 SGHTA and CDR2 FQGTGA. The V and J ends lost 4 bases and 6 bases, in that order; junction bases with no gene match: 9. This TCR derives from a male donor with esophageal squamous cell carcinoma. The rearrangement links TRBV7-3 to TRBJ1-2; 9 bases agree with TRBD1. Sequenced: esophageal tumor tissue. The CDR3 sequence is CASSSTGTGYNGYTF. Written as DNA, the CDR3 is TGTGCCAGCAGCTCGACCGGGACAGGGTACAATGGCTACACCTTC.